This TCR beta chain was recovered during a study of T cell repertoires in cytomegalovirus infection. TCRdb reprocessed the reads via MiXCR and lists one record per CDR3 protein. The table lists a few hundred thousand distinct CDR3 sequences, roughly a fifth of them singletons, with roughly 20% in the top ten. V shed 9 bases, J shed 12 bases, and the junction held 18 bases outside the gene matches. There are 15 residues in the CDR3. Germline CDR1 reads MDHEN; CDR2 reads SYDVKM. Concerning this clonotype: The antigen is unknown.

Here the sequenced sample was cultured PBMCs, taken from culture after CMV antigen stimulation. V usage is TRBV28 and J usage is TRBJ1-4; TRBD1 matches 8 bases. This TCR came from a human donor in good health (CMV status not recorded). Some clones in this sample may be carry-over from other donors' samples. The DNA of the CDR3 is TGTGCCAGTTCACAACGCCGGACAGGGTTAAGTGAACTGTTTTTT. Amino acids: CASSQRRTGLSELFF.